This T cell receptor beta chain came from a study of blood T cell repertoires in COVID-19. In the study overall: PBMCs, B-cell-depleted T cells, or T cells were the source of the cDNA or gDNA that made up the material.

Authors' methods: Estimated nucleated cell counts came from reference gene primer amplification. TCRdb's table, derived via immunoSEQ multiplex PCR, lists solely in-frame clones and lacks some. V and J calls and clone size are those listed in that table; D and trimming were worked out from the DNA. The data show hundreds of thousands of clones, 85% to 90% seen once. CDR1 MNHEY and CDR2 SMNVEV come from the germline V gene (reference sequence). The CDR3 runs 13 residues. The ends were cut back, 6 bases at V and 6 bases at J, with 12 bases in the middle. This TCR derives from a middle-aged man with acute or convalescent COVID-19. Sequences were obtained from peripheral blood. The V call is TRBV27, the J call TRBJ2-4; D not certain. The CDR3 region has the DNA TGTGCCAGCAGAAATTCACAGAGAAACATTCAGTACTTC. It is translated as CASRNSQRNIQYF.